The 16 T cell receptor beta chains reported below all come from one sample, sequenced in a study of tissue T cells after allogeneic stem cell transplantation. Measured with immunoSEQ multiplex PCR; TCRdb has only the in-frame clones, and not every one. Of under 8,000 clones in the sample, less than 50% are singletons; the top ten hold just under 8.5%. As to time point: mouse harvest day 7 after allogeneic transplant. Each mouse received 10^7 T-cell-depleted marrow cells plus 10^6 splenic CD5+ T cells by tail vein. The sequenced sample consisted of lymph node tissue. The origin of the receptors is a female BALB/c mouse given C57BL/6 T cells with graft-versus-host disease after an allogeneic hematopoietic cell transplant.

A word on this clone: Here the gene names and germline are mouse. The CDR3 loop is CASSSGLGQYEQYF. The part of the CDR3 DNA that was read is TGTGCCAGCAGCTCGGGACTGGGGCAATATGAACAGTAC. The V and J genes are TRBV3 and TRBJ2-7; 10 nucleotides line up with TRBD2. The read is 1 residue too short to cover the CDR3 end, so that end is filled in from the germline J gene. CDR1 is SNHLY, CDR2 FYNGKV, per germline (reference sequence). The CDR3 is 14 amino acids. J lost 4 bases, V lost 4 bases, and 4 bases had no gene match.

By proportion, this clone is medium-sized. Gene and germline names: mouse. The read halts 1 residue ahead of the CDR3 end, with the missing end drawn from the germline J gene. The V gene is TRBV16, the J gene TRBJ2-2; TRBD1 might be the D (5 bases). With 0 bases removed from V and 6 bases from J, the gap between germline ends came to 8 bases. Germline V gene data show CDR1 as SGHSA and CDR2 as FRNQAP. This CDR3 spans 14 amino acids. The DNA read from the CDR3 is TGTGCAAGCAGCTTAGATCCAGGGTCCGGGCAGCTCTAC. This sequence encodes CASSLDPGSGQLY. The complete CDR3 sequence is CASSLDPGSGQLYF.

In its sample, this clone was seen a few times. The gene names given are mouse names. The DNA ends 1 residue before the CDR3 does, and the rest of the CDR3 is filled in from the germline J gene. V gene TRBV13-3 combines with J gene TRBJ2-7; D uncertain. V was cut by 0 bases and J by 3 bases, with 4 bases left in between. This CDR3 contains 12 residues. CDR1 is NNHDY, CDR2 SYVADS, per germline. The sequenced CDR3 bases are TGTGCCAGCAGTGATGAGGTCTATGAACAGTAC. This gives the protein CASSDEVYEQY. The CDR3 in full is CASSDEVYEQYF.

Concerning this clone itself: Gene names denote mouse genes. The sequenced fragment ends 1 residue before the CDR3 boundary, so the rest is inferred from the germline J gene. The genes are TRBV23 and TRBJ2-7; no check of the table's D call, TRBD1, against the DNA was made. The germline V gene encodes CDR1 KGHTA and CDR2 FQNQQP. The CDR3 is 12 amino acids. The CDR3: CSSSQDIYEQYF. CDR3 DNA (partial): TGCTCCAGCAGTCAAGACATCTATGAACAGTAC.

This clone is a singleton in its sample. Gene names follow the mouse nomenclature. The CDR3 end falls 1 residue outside the read, so it is completed with the germline J gene. The chain links TRBV20 to TRBJ1-1; 7 positions agree with TRBD1. The germline CDR1 and CDR2 sequences are GFQATS and STVNSAI. Trimming removed 1 base from V and 10 bases from J; junction bases left unmatched: 6. This CDR3 region has 12 residues. This CDR3 is CGARATGRRVFF. The CDR3 DNA, read in part, is TGTGGTGCTAGGGCGACAGGGAGGAGAGTCTTC.

About this clone: Gene and germline names: mouse. Incomplete CDR3 DNA: TGTGCCAGCGGTGGGGGACAATATAATTCGCCCCTCTAC. Translated, it gives CASGGGQYNSPLY. The whole CDR3 region reads CASGGGQYNSPLYF. This chain links TRBV13-2 with TRBJ1-6, with D perhaps TRBD1 (6 bases). The read finishes 1 residue shy of the CDR3 end, and the germline J gene is used to complete it. TRBJ1-6 is noted as an ORF with a role that remains uncertain. This CDR3 comprises 14 residues. Germline assignment: CDR1 NNHNN and CDR2 SYGAGS (reference sequence). The V gene lost 3 bases and the J gene lost 4 bases, with 8 bases spanning the gap.

By frequency in the sample, this clone is medium-sized. Gene and germline names: mouse. Sequencing ends 1 residue short of the CDR3 end; the germline J gene provides the rest. This chain links TRBV19 with TRBJ2-7, with 8 nucleotides matching TRBD2. Germline V lookup: CDR1 FNHDT, CDR2 SITEND (reference sequence). V lost 0 bases and J lost 4; bases outside the gene matches: 3. CDR3 length: 14 amino acids. CDR3 sequence: CASSIATGAYEQYF. The sequenced part of the CDR3 DNA is TGTGCCAGCAGTATAGCGACTGGGGCTTATGAACAGTAC.

Regarding this clone: Gene names are the mouse ones. The sequence runs out 1 residue before the end of the CDR3; the remainder is reconstructed from the germline J gene. The V call is TRBV1, the J call TRBJ1-4, with TRBD1 matching 11 bases. Trimming cost V 2 bases and J 5 bases; bases outside gene matches: 1. CDR3 length: 15 amino acids. Germline V gene sequence: CDR1 NSQYPW, CDR2 LRSPGD (reference sequence). The DNA read from the CDR3 is TGCACCTGCAGTGCACGGGACAGGGGGAACGAAAGATTATTT. Residues: CTCSARDRGNERLF. The complete CDR3 reads CTCSARDRGNERLFF.

This clone has only a few counts. Gene names are the mouse ones. The sequence runs out 1 residue before the end of the CDR3; the remainder is reconstructed from the germline J gene. This rearrangement joins TRBV26 to TRBJ1-1; weak D call: TRBD1 (6 bases). The V end lost 6 bases, the J end lost 0 bases, and 11 bases lay between the germline ends. The CDR3 runs to 14 residues. Germline V gene data show CDR1 as KGHPV and CDR2 as FQNQEV (reference sequence). This CDR3 reads CASSQGHSNTEVFF. CDR3 bases read: TGTGCCAGCAGCCAGGGACATTCAAACACAGAAGTCTTC.

This clone is categorized as large. These gene names are mouse names. The sequence runs out 1 residue before the end of the CDR3; the remainder is reconstructed from the germline J gene. The chain couples TRBV26 to TRBJ2-1, with 8 bases aligning to TRBD2. CDR1 is KGHPV and CDR2 is FQNQEV in the germline V gene (reference sequence). Trimming removed 4 bases from V and 3 bases from J; junction bases left unmatched: 5. CDR3 size: 15 residues. The covered CDR3 bases are TGTGCCAGCAGTCCCCGGGGGGGCGCCTATGCTGAGCAGTTC. It codes for CASSPRGGAYAEQF. The entire CDR3 sequence reads CASSPRGGAYAEQFF.

In regard to this clone: Genes and germline are mouse. The read ends 1 residue before the CDR3 terminus; that terminus is restored from the germline J gene. V and J are TRBV3 and TRBJ1-1; D remains unclear. With 4 bases removed from V and 0 bases from J, the gap between germline ends came to 6 bases. Germline V lookup: CDR1 SNHLY, CDR2 FYNGKV (reference sequence). The CDR3 is 13 amino acids. Partial CDR3 DNA: TGTGCCAGCAGCTCCTACACAAACACAGAAGTCTTC. This codes for CASSSYTNTEVF. The complete CDR3 reads CASSSYTNTEVFF.

Of note for this clone: Mouse names are used for the genes. The sequenced fragment ends 1 residue before the CDR3 boundary, so the rest is inferred from the germline J gene. The chain links TRBV1 to TRBJ2-1; a weak D match, TRBD2 (6 bases). Trimming removed 0 bases at V and 7 bases at J, with 10 bases between. CDR1 and CDR2 from the germline V gene are NSQYPW and LRSPGD (reference sequence). The CDR3 extends over 14 amino acids. The CDR3 reads CTCSADLGRAEQFF. Partial CDR3 DNA: TGCACCTGCAGTGCAGACCTGGGGAGGGCTGAGCAGTTC. The complete variable domain, with remaining parts taken from reference TRBV1 and TRBJ2-1, reads VTLLEQNPRWRLVPRGQAVNLRCILKNSQYPWMSWYQQDLQKQLQWLFTLRSPGDKEVKSLPGADYLATRVTDTELRLQVANMSQGRTLYCTCSADLGRAEQFFGPGTRLTVL.

This clone occurred once. The gene symbols are mouse symbols. The CDR3 goes on 1 residue after the read ends, and that part is filled in from the germline J gene. The chain has TRBV23 and TRBJ2-1; the D segment call TRBD2 is taken from the table without a DNA check. The CDR3 is 14 residues long. From germline, CDR1 is KGHTA and CDR2 FQNQQP. The CDR3 bases that were read are TGCTCCAGCAGCCGACTGGCCAACTATGCTGAGCAGTTC. It is translated as CSSSRLANYAEQF. In full, the CDR3 reads CSSSRLANYAEQFF. Filled out from reference TRBV23 and TRBJ2-1, the complete variable domain reads DAAVTQKPRYLIKMKGQEAEMKCIPEKGHTAVFWYQQKQSKELKFLIYFQNQQPLDQIDMVKERFSAVCPSSSLCSLGIRTCEAEDSALYLCSSSRLANYAEQFFGPGTRLTVL.

About this clone: Here the gene names and germline are mouse. The sequence runs out 1 residue before the end of the CDR3; the remainder is reconstructed from the germline J gene. The chain employs TRBV3 and TRBJ2-7; D tentatively fits TRBD1 or TRBD2 (5 bases each). The CDR3 has 13 amino acids. V was shortened by 2 bases and J by 2 bases, with 7 bases between the two germline ends. CDR1 is SNHLY, CDR2 FYNGKV, per germline (reference sequence). CDR3 bases read: TGTGCCAGCAGCTTAACGGGGGCCTATGAACAGTAC. This gives the protein CASSLTGAYEQY. In full, the CDR3 is CASSLTGAYEQYF.

About this clone: The germline and genes are mouse ones. Here the CDR3 reads CASSSGTHSAETLYF. The CDR3 DNA, read in part, is TGTGCCAGCAGTTCCGGGACGCATAGTGCAGAAACGCTGTAT. V is TRBV15 and J is TRBJ2-3; tentatively, D is TRBD1 or TRBD2 (5 bases each). The read falls 1 residue short of the CDR3 end, and the missing part is taken from the germline J gene. Between the trimmed V and J ends, which lost 4 bases and 0 bases, there was a span of 11 bases. Germline V gene lookup returns CDR1 SGHND and CDR2 FRSKSL. This CDR3 spans 15 amino acids.

This clone was recorded a few times. Gene names denote mouse genes. The CDR3 extends 1 residue past the end of the read, so its final part is completed from the germline J gene. The J gene is TRBJ2-5, the V gene TRBV12-2; 9 positions match TRBD2. CDR1 and CDR2 from the germline V gene are SGHLS and HYDKME. Trimming took 3 bases from V and 2 from J; bases not matched to a gene: 2. The CDR3 has 14 amino acids. The sequenced part of the CDR3 DNA is TGTGCCAGCTCTGCTGGGGGGGTCCAAGACACCCAGTAC. It encodes CASSAGGVQDTQY. The full CDR3 reads CASSAGGVQDTQYF.